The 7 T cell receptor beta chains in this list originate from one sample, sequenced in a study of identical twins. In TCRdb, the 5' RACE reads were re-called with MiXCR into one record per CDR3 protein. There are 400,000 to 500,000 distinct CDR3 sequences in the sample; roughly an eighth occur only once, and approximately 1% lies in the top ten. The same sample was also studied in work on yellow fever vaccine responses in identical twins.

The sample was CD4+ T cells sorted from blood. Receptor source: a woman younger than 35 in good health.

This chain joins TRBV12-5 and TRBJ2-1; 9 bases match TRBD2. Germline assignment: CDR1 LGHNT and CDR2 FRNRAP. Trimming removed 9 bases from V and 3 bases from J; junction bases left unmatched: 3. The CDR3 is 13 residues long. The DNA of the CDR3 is TGTGCTAGCGCGGGAGGGAACTACAATGAGCAGTTCTTC. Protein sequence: CASAGGNYNEQFF.

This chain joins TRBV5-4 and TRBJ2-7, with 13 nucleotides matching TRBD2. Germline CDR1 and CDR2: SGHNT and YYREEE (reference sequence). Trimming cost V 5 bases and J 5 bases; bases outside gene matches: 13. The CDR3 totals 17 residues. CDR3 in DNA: TGTGCCAGCAGTGGGGGACCGACTAGCGGGGGGTCCCACGAGCAGTACTTC. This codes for CASSGGPTSGGSHEQYF.

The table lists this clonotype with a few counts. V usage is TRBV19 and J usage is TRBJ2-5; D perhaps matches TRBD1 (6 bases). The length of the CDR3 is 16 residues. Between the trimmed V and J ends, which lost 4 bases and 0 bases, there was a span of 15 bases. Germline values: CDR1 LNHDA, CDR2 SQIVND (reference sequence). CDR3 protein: CASSSPVPGDQETQYF. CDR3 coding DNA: TGTGCCAGTAGTAGCCCGGTGCCAGGGGACCAAGAGACCCAGTACTTC.

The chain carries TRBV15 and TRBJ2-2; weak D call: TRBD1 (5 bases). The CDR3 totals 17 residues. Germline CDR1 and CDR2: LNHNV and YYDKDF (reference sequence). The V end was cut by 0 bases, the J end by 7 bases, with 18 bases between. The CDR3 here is CATSRDLAQGLVGELFF. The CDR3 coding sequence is TGTGCCACCAGCAGAGATTTGGCTCAGGGATTGGTCGGGGAGCTGTTTTTT. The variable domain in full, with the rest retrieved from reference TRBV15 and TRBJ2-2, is DAMVIQNPRYQVTQFGKPVTLSCSQTLNHNVMYWYQQKSSQAPKLLFHYYDKDFNNEADTPDNFQSRRPNTSFCFLDIRSPGLGDTAMYLCATSRDLAQGLVGELFFGEGSRLTVL.

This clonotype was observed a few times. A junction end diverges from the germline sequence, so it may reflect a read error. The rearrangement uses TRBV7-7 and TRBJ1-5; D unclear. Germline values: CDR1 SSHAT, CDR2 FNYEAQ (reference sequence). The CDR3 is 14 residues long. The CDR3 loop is CASSPLRRNQPQHF. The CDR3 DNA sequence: TGTGCTAGCAGCCCCCTTAGGCGCAATCAGCCCCAGCATTTT.

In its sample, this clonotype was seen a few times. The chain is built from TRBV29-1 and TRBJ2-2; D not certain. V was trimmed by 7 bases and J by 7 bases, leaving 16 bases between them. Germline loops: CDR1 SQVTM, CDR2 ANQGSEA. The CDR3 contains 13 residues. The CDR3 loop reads CSARVGPHGELFF. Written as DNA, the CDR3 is TGCAGCGCCCGAGTAGGCCCGCACGGGGAGCTGTTTTTT.

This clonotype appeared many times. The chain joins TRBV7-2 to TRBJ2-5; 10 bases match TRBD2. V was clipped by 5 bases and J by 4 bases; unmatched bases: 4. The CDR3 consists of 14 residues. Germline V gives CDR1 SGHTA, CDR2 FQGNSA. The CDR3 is CASSPRLAGETQYF. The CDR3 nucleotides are TGTGCCAGCAGCCCCAGACTAGCGGGAGAGACCCAGTACTTC.